The clone carrying this T cell receptor (beta chain) was detected many times. As yet, its antigen is unknown. CDR1 is SGHRS and CDR2 is YFSETQ in the germline V gene. Deletions cut 4 bases from V and 6 bases from J, with 15 bases between. The CDR3 loop spans 14 amino acids. The sample belongs to a study of CD8 T cells in ankylosing spondylitis. Findings and limits, study-wide: Several of the motif variants were reported before in synovial fluid and blood from reactive arthritis. In ankylosing spondylitis patients, matched synovial fluid reportedly showed significant enrichment of disease-linked clones.

Quantitative 5'-RACE was performed with molecular barcodes, and it yielded the TCR beta libraries. TCRdb itself ran the 5' RACE reads through MiXCR, one entry per CDR3 protein. The top ten hold about 6.8% of the sample, which has under 300,000 distinct CDR3 sequences, about 11% seen once. Sequencing used blood, either unsorted or a sorted T cell fraction (not recorded which). The chain combines TRBV5-1 with TRBJ2-3; D call uncertain. The sequence was obtained from a male donor with ankylosing spondylitis or in good health (not recorded which). As DNA, the CDR3 is TGCGCCAGCAGCGAAAGGGCATATGGGGATACGCAGTATTTT. It codes for CASSERAYGDTQYF. Complete variable domain (other parts from reference TRBV5-1 and TRBJ2-3): KAGVTQTPRYLIKTRGQQVTLSCSPISGHRSVSWYQQTPGQGLQFLFEYFSETQRNKGNFPGRFSGRQFSNSRSEMNVSTLELGDSALYLCASSERAYGDTQYFGPGTRLTVL.